One and the same sample provided the 15 T cell receptor beta chains below, sequenced in a study of CD4 and CD8 cells across lung adenocarcinoma regions. TCRdb reprocessed the PCR reads via MiXCR and lists one record per CDR3 protein. The sample lists tens of thousands of distinct CDR3 sequences, roughly half occurring once. The sample taken for sequencing was CD4+ T cells from the center of a lung tumor. The receptors here all came from a male donor with lung adenocarcinoma. The CD4 and CD8 labels of this study may be unreliable.

The chain links TRBV4-1 to TRBJ2-5; 7 bases agree with TRBD2. The V segment lost 0 bases and the J segment 5 bases; nucleotides outside the gene matches: 9. The CDR3 spans 16 residues. Germline V gene data show CDR1 as MGHRA and CDR2 as YSYEKL. The CDR3 here is CASSQDPLAAGETQYF. In DNA, the CDR3 is TGCGCCAGCAGCCAAGACCCGCTAGCGGCTGGGGAGACCCAGTACTTC.

This clonotype was detected a few times. The chain employs TRBV9 and TRBJ1-2; 8 bases match TRBD1. The CDR3 is 15 residues long. V gave up 1 base and J gave up 8 bases; unmatched junction bases: 10. Looked up from germline, CDR1 is SGDLS and CDR2 is YYNGEE. The CDR3: CASSVTERDRNGYTF. CDR3 DNA sequence: TGTGCCAGCAGCGTAACCGAGCGGGACAGGAACGGCTACACCTTC.

This clonotype occurred a few times. Being one base from a much bigger clone, this may be a read error. The chain is built from TRBV27 and TRBJ2-1; 9 nucleotides match TRBD1. Losses at the gene ends were 6 bases for V and 10 bases for J; bases not matched to a gene: 7. The CDR3 contains 13 residues. Germline CDR1 is MNHEY and CDR2 is SMNVEV (reference sequence). CDR3 sequence reads: CASRQGAVREQFF. The CDR3 bases are TGTGCCAGCAGACAGGGGGCAGTACGGGAGCAGTTCTTC.

The table lists this clonotype with a count of one. The junction departs from the called germline gene at one end, perhaps through a read error. J is TRBJ2-3 and V is TRBV25-1, with no clear D. Germline assignment: CDR1 MGHDK and CDR2 SYGVNS. The CDR3 consists of 13 residues. The DNA for the CDR3 is TGTGCCAGGGGTAAGAGAGCCAAAGATATGCAGTACTTT. Translating gives CARGKRAKDMQYF.

The rearrangement uses TRBV27 and TRBJ2-3, with D perhaps assigned TRBD1 or TRBD2 (5 bases each). The CDR3 covers 14 residues. The germline V gene encodes CDR1 MNHEY and CDR2 SMNVEV (reference sequence). The DNA for the CDR3 is TGTGCGGGCAGTGGGGCCGGGGACCAAGAGACGCAGTATTTT. Protein: CAGSGAGDQETQYF.

The chain links TRBV12-3 or TRBV12-4 to TRBJ1-2; D ambiguous. The length of the CDR3 is 13 residues. V lost 5 bases and J 5 bases, leaving 12 bases between the germline ends. The CDR3 bases are TGTGCCAGCAGTGCCATCGTGCTTTATGGCTACACCTTC. It specifies CASSAIVLYGYTF.

This clonotype appeared many times. V usage is TRBV4-1 and J usage is TRBJ2-1; the D is unclear. V gave up 0 bases and J gave up 6 bases, with 9 bases separating them. The V gene's germline CDR1 is MGHRA and CDR2 YSYEKL. This CDR3 region has 14 residues. CDR3 coding DNA: TGCGCCAGCAGCCAAGATCCGATTGGCAATGAGCAGTTCTTC. Translated: CASSQDPIGNEQFF.

Comments on this clonotype: At one boundary the junction diverges from the germline segment, which might be a read error. V and J are TRBV6-1 and TRBJ2-2, with TRBD2 as a possible D gene (5 bases). Per germline, CDR1 MNHNS and CDR2 SASEGT. The CDR3 is 17 residues long. Here the CDR3 reads CASSRSRAAGSTETLYF. The CDR3 DNA follows: TGTGCCAGCAGCCGGAGCCGAGCGGCTGGGAGCACAGAGACGCTGTATTTT.

In this sample, this clonotype turned up a few times. The rearrangement uses TRBV7-3 and TRBJ2-5; TRBD2 matches at 7 bases. Germline CDR1 is SGHTA and CDR2 is FQGTGA. The V segment lost 4 bases and the J segment 7 bases; nucleotides outside the gene matches: 9. The CDR3 is 14 amino acids. CDR3 residues: CASSSWGGVGTQYF. The CDR3 nucleotides are TGTGCCAGCAGCTCTTGGGGGGGGGTAGGGACCCAGTACTTC.

The J gene is TRBJ2-5, the V gene TRBV6-5; 7 bases match TRBD2. The J call may be mistaken, given a closer DNA end match to TRBJ2-7. CDR1 is MNHEY and CDR2 is SVGAGI in the germline V gene. This CDR3 is built from 16 residues. CDR3 amino acids: CASSSGGAGRLVEQYF. The CDR3 DNA sequence: TGTGCCAGCAGTTCGGGGGGTGCGGGGCGGCTGGTCGAGCAGTACTTC.

The chain combines TRBV6-1 with TRBJ2-1; TRBD2 is a possible D gene (7 bases). The DNA end is a closer match to TRBJ2-7, so the J assignment may be wrong. CDR3 length: 17 amino acids. Germline assignment: CDR1 MNHNS and CDR2 SASEGT. The CDR3 loop reads CASKGGGGACDQDTQYF. CDR3 sequence (DNA): TGTGCCAGCAAGGGGGGGGGGGGGGCCTGTGACCAAGATACGCAGTACTTC.

As for this clonotype: One end of the junction fails to match germline, which may point to a read error. V is TRBV27 and J is TRBJ2-3; D unclear. The CDR3 is made up of 17 amino acids. Germline V CDR1 and CDR2: MNHEY, SMNVEV (reference sequence). The CDR3 here is CASSPGRLGPGPDTQYF. CDR3 nucleotide sequence: TGTGCCAGCAGTCCTGGCCGCCTAGGCCCTGGGCCAGATACGCAGTATTTC.

CDR3 nucleotides: TGCGCCAGCAGCCCTACTATGGACAGGGGGCGAACTGAAGCTTTCTTT. Translated: CASSPTMDRGRTEAFF. The rearrangement links TRBV5-1 to TRBJ1-1; TRBD1 matches 11 bases. The CDR3 length is 16 residues. The V segment lost 4 bases and the J segment 5 bases; nucleotides outside the gene matches: 10. Per germline, CDR1 SGHRS and CDR2 YFSETQ.

The chain joins TRBV25-1 to TRBJ2-5; the D gene is possibly TRBD2 (6 bases). The CDR3 runs to 15 residues. V shed 6 bases and J shed 9 bases, with 23 bases lying between them. Germline values: CDR1 MGHDK, CDR2 SYGVNS. The chain's CDR3 is CASSREGLPVSPQYF. DNA for the CDR3: TGTGCCAGCAGCCGAGAAGGACTACCCGTGAGTCCCCAGTACTTC.

As regards this clonotype: The junction differs from germline at one of its ends, possibly a read error. This sequence joins TRBV10-2 and TRBJ2-3, with D possibly being TRBD2 (6 bases). The CDR3 has 14 amino acids. CDR1 and CDR2 (germline): WSHSY, SAAADI. CDR3 loop: CASRAGVITEEQFF. The CDR3 nucleotides are TGCGCCAGCAGAGCGGGTGTGATAACAGAGGAGCAGTTTTTT.